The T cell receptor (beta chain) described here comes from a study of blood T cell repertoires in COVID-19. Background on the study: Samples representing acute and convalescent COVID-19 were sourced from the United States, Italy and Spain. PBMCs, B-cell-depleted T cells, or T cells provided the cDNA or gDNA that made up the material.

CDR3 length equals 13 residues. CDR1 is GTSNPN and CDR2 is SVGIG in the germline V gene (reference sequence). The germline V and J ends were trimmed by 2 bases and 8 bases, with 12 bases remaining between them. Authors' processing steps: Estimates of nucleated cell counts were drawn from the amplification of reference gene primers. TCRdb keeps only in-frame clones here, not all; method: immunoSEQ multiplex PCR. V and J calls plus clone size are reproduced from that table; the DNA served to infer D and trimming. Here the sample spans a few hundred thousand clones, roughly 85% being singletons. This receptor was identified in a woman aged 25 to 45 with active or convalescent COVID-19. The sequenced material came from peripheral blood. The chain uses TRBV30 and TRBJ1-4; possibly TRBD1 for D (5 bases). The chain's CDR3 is CAWSSGTGEKLFF. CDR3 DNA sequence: TGTGCCTGGAGTTCCGGGACTGGGGAAAAACTGTTTTTT.